The entry below gives a single T cell receptor beta chain sequence along with its context. The antigen remains unidentified. Each CDR3 protein is one row after TCRdb ran MiXCR on the reads. In the table there are about 220,000 distinct CDR3 sequences, about 38% of which are singletons. These data are taken from a study of T cell repertoires in cytomegalovirus infection. Study observations and caveats: Accumulated public TCR beta family frequency recognized individuals carrying CMV together with the relevant HLA.

This clonotype was obtained from a human donor in good health (CMV status not recorded). Some clones in this sample may be carry-over from other donors' samples. The sample in question was CD8+ T cells from cultured PBMCs, obtained from culture after CMV antigen stimulation.

This chain's CDR3 is CASSPRDRAYEQYF. The CDR3 DNA follows: TGTGCCAGCTCACCGCGGGACAGGGCCTACGAGCAGTACTTC. This chain joins TRBV18 and TRBJ2-7, with 9 bases aligning to TRBD1. Germline V gives CDR1 KGHSH, CDR2 LQKENI. The ends lost 3 bases at V and 2 bases at J; junction bases unmatched: 2. This CDR3 region has 14 residues.